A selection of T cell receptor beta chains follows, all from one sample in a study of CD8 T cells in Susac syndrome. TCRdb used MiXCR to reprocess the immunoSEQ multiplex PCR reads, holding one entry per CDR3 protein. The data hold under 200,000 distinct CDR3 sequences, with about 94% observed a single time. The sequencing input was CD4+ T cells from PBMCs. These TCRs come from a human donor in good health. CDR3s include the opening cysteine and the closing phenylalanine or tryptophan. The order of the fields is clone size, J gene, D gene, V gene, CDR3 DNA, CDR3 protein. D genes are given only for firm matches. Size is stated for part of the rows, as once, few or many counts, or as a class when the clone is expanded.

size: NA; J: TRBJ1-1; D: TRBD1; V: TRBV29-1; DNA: TGCAGCGCCACGGACAGGGAAACTGAAGCTTTCTTT; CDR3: CSATDRETEAFF
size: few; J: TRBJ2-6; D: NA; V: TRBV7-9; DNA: TGTGCCAGCAGCTTGAGGGCCAACGTCCTGACTTTC; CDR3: CASSLRANVLTF
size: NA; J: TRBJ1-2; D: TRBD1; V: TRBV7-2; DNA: TGTGCCAGCAGCCACCGGGACAGGGCTGAGGGCTACACCTTC; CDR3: CASSHRDRAEGYTF
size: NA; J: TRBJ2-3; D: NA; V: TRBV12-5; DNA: TGTGCTAGTGGTTTACGAGAGGATACGCAGTATTTT; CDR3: CASGLREDTQYF
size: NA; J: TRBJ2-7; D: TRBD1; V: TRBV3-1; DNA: TGTGCCAGCAGCCAAGATGGGACAGTGATTTCCTACGAGCAGTACTTC; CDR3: CASSQDGTVISYEQYF
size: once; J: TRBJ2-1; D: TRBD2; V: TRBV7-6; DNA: TGTGCCAGCCGGACTAGCGGGGCGAGCTCCTACAATGAGCAGTTCTTC; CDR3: CASRTSGASSYNEQFF
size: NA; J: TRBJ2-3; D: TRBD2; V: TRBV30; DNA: TGTGCCTGGAACTCTGAGCGGGGGGGCCGAGGTACGCAGTATTTT; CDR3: CAWNSERGGRGTQYF
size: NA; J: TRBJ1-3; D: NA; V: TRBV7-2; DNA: TGTGCCAGCAGCTTAGTGGGCAGGTTGAGCTCTGGAAACACCATATATTTT; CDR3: CASSLVGRLSSGNTIYF
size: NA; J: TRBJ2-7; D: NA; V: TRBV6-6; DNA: TGTGCCAGCAGTGTTGGGGGGCTGAGCTGGGGCGAGCAGTACTTC; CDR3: CASSVGGLSWGEQYF
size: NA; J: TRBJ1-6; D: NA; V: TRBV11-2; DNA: TGTGCCAGCAGCTTTAGTTTTGATTCACCCCTCCACTTT; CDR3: CASSFSFDSPLHF
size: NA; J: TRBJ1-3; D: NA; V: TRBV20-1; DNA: TGCAGTGCTAGGGCAGGGTTGGGAAACACCATATATTTT; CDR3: CSARAGLGNTIYF
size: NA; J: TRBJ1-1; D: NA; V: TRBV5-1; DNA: TGCGCCAGCAGCTCAACAGGGCAAACTGAAGCTTTCTTT; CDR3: CASSSTGQTEAFF
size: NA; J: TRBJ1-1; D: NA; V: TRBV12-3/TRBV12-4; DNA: TGTGCCAGCAGGGAGTCCTACGGGGGTACGAACACTGAAGCTTTCTTT; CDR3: CASRESYGGTNTEAFF
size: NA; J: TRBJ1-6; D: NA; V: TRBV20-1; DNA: TGCAGTGTGACGCAGGGACTTAATTCACCCCTCCACTTT; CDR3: CSVTQGLNSPLHF
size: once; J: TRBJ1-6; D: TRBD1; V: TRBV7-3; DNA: TGTGCCAGCAGCTGGAGAGACAGGGCAGTTTGGAATTCACCCCTCCACTTT; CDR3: CASSWRDRAVWNSPLHF
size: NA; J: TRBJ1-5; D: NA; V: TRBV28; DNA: TGTGCCAGCAGTTTCGGCCTGGGGGGGTTTCAGCCCCAGCATTTT; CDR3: CASSFGLGGFQPQHF
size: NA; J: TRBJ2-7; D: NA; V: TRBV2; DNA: TGTGCCAGCAGCCAGGACATTTCCTACGAGCAGTACTTC; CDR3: CASSQDISYEQYF
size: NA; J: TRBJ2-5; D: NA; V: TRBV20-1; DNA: TGCAGTGCTTCCAGGGGAGCGGAGACCCAGTACTTC; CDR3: CSASRGAETQYF
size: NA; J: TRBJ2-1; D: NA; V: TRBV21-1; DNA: TGTGCCAGCAGCAAACCGGGACTACTCTACAATGAGCAGTTCTTC; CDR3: CASSKPGLLYNEQFF
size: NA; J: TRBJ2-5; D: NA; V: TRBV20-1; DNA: TGCAGTGCTCTTCGAACAGGTCGGGAGACCCAGTACTTC; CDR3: CSALRTGRETQYF
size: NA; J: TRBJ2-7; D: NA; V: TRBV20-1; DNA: TGCAGTGCTAGAGACGCCTCCTACGAGCAGTACTTC; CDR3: CSARDASYEQYF
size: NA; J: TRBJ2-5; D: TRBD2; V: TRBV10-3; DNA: TGTGCCATCAGTGAGGGTCCAGCGGGGGGCAGAGAGACCCAGTACTTC; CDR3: CAISEGPAGGRETQYF
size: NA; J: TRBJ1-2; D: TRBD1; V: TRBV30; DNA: TGTGCCTGGAGGGGCCCAGGGGGCTATGGCTACACCTTC; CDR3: CAWRGPGGYGYTF
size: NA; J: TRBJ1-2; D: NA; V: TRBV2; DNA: TGTGCCAGCAGGGAGGGGCGAGGCTACACCTTC; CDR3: CASREGRGYTF
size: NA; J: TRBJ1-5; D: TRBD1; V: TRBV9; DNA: TGTGCCAGCAGCGCTGGCCGGGACAGCTGGCAGCCCCAGCATTTT; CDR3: CASSAGRDSWQPQHF
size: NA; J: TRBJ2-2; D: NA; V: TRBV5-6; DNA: TGTGCCAGCAAACCGTGGGGTTCCGGGGAGCTGTTTTTT; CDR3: CASKPWGSGELFF
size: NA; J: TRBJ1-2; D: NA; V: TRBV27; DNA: TGTGCCAGCAGTCCCAATTCCCACTATGGCTACACCTTC; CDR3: CASSPNSHYGYTF
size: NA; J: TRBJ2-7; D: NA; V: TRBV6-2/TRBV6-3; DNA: TGTGCCAGCGCCGGGCGGGGCACTAGCTCCTACGAGCAGTACTTC; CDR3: CASAGRGTSSYEQYF
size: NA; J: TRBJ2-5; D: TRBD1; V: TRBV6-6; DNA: TGTGCCAGCAGTCTACGGACAGGGGAGGGAGAGACCCAGTACTTC; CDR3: CASSLRTGEGETQYF
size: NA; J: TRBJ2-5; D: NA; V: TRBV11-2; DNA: TGTGCCAGCAGCTTAGATCGGGCGTCACAAGAGACCCAGTACTTC; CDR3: CASSLDRASQETQYF
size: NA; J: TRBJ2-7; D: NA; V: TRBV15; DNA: TGTGCCACCAGCAGAGGTGGGCAGTTCTACGAGCAGTACTTC; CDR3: CATSRGGQFYEQYF
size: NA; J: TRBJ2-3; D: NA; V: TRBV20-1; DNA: TGCAGTGCTGCGGGACAGAACACAGATACGCAGTATTTT; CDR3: CSAAGQNTDTQYF
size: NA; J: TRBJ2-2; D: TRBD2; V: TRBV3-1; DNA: TGTGCCAGCAGCCGGCGTACTAGCGGGGATACCGGGGAGCTGTTTTTT; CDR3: CASSRRTSGDTGELFF
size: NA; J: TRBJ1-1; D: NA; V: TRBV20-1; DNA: TGCAGTGCTAGAATGGGGGTGAACACTGAAGCTTTCTTT; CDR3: CSARMGVNTEAFF
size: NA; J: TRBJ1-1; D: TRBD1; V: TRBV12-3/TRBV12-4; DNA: TGTGCCAGCAGTATCGACCAGGGGGGAACTGAAGCTTTCTTT; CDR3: CASSIDQGGTEAFF
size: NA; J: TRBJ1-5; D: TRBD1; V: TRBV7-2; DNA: TGTGCCAGCAGCGACCGGGACAGGGCATTGCATTTT; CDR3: CASSDRDRALHF
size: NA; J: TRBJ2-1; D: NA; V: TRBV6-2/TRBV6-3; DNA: TGTGCCAGCAGTTACGCGAATGAGCAGTTCTTC; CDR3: CASSYANEQFF
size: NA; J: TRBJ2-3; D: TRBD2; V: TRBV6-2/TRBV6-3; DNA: TGTGCCAGCAGCTCACTAGCGGGCCCACCGGATACGCAGTATTTT; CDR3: CASSSLAGPPDTQYF
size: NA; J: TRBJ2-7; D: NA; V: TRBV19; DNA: TGTGCCAGTAGTCTCCCCGGGGGTCTCGGGGAGCAGTACTTC; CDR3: CASSLPGGLGEQYF
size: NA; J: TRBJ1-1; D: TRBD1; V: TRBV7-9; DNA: TGTGCCAGCAGCACGGACAGGGGGAACACTGAAGCTTTCTTT; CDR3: CASSTDRGNTEAFF